This is a list of T cell receptor beta chains from one sample in a study of blood T cell repertoires in COVID-19. Repertoires were generated with immunoSEQ multiplex PCR, while TCRdb's copy carries only in-frame clones and drops some. The sample contains 35,000 to 45,000 clones, roughly 87% of which appear only once. Sequencing was carried out using peripheral blood. The receptor source for this set is a human donor in a cohort sampled during active COVID-19. CDR3s leave out the opening cysteine and the closing phenylalanine or tryptophan. Each record gives: J gene, V gene, clone size, CDR3 protein. Only some rows state a clone size, as once, few, many or a class for expanded clones.

j_gene: TRBJ2-1
v_gene: TRBV30
abundance: NA
CDR3aa: AWNAGATYNEQF

j_gene: TRBJ1-1
v_gene: TRBV28
abundance: NA
CDR3aa: ASRVWGQRNTEAF

j_gene: TRBJ1-1
v_gene: TRBV9
abundance: NA
CDR3aa: ASSAQQGLDTEAF

j_gene: TRBJ2-7
v_gene: TRBV20-1
abundance: NA
CDR3aa: SATIGYEQY

j_gene: TRBJ2-5
v_gene: TRBV21-1
abundance: NA
CDR3aa: ASSAYRDRGQETQY

j_gene: TRBJ1-1
v_gene: TRBV5-1
abundance: NA
CDR3aa: ASSLVGQVPTEAF

j_gene: TRBJ1-1
v_gene: TRBV5-1
abundance: once
CDR3aa: ASSRRERAEAF

j_gene: TRBJ1-6
v_gene: TRBV7-2
abundance: NA
CDR3aa: ASSSAGTGNNSPLH

j_gene: TRBJ2-7
v_gene: TRBV6-5
abundance: NA
CDR3aa: ASIPLTDSYEQY

j_gene: TRBJ1-2
v_gene: TRBV3-1/TRBV3-2
abundance: NA
CDR3aa: ASSSQDRVNYGYT

j_gene: TRBJ2-5
v_gene: TRBV6-5
abundance: once
CDR3aa: ASSEVRPGTQY

j_gene: TRBJ1-1
v_gene: TRBV3-1/TRBV3-2
abundance: NA
CDR3aa: ASGGQGWGTEAF

j_gene: TRBJ2-1
v_gene: TRBV19
abundance: NA
CDR3aa: ASRNRVGSRSSYNEQF

j_gene: TRBJ2-1
v_gene: TRBV9
abundance: NA
CDR3aa: ASSILTSGAHYNEQF

j_gene: TRBJ2-1
v_gene: TRBV7-3
abundance: NA
CDR3aa: ASSLGLLNEQF

j_gene: TRBJ1-1
v_gene: TRBV9
abundance: once
CDR3aa: ASSAAIGGWTEAF

j_gene: TRBJ2-2
v_gene: TRBV24-1
abundance: NA
CDR3aa: ATSDPDRGSTGELF

j_gene: TRBJ2-5
v_gene: TRBV7-9
abundance: NA
CDR3aa: ASSKGQGRETQY

j_gene: TRBJ1-2
v_gene: TRBV19
abundance: NA
CDR3aa: ASSSRTAAPYGYT

j_gene: TRBJ2-3
v_gene: TRBV3-1/TRBV3-2
abundance: NA
CDR3aa: ASRAPDRADTQY

j_gene: TRBJ2-7
v_gene: TRBV5-8
abundance: few
CDR3aa: ASSPDFEEFETTTSID

j_gene: TRBJ2-7
v_gene: TRBV7-2
abundance: NA
CDR3aa: ASSENNRVVQY

j_gene: TRBJ2-3
v_gene: TRBV5-1
abundance: once
CDR3aa: ASSLLPQAADTQY

j_gene: TRBJ2-2
v_gene: TRBV7-7
abundance: NA
CDR3aa: ASSSGLSTGELF

j_gene: TRBJ1-4
v_gene: TRBV7-9
abundance: NA
CDR3aa: ASSRGNEKLF

j_gene: TRBJ1-2
v_gene: TRBV5-4
abundance: NA
CDR3aa: ASSSTGTGYYNYGYT

j_gene: TRBJ1-2
v_gene: TRBV10-3
abundance: NA
CDR3aa: AISESRQVPRPST

j_gene: TRBJ2-1
v_gene: TRBV28
abundance: NA
CDR3aa: ASRPQGVFYNEQF

j_gene: TRBJ2-3
v_gene: TRBV4-1
abundance: NA
CDR3aa: ASSLLLADSTDTQY

j_gene: TRBJ2-1
v_gene: TRBV7-6
abundance: NA
CDR3aa: ASSILPSGASYNEQF

j_gene: TRBJ2-5
v_gene: TRBV2
abundance: NA
CDR3aa: ASNPSTGGAGWETQY

j_gene: TRBJ1-5
v_gene: TRBV9
abundance: NA
CDR3aa: ASRKTGNQPQH

j_gene: TRBJ2-1
v_gene: TRBV5-4
abundance: NA
CDR3aa: ASSQTSRDEQF

j_gene: TRBJ1-1
v_gene: TRBV27
abundance: NA
CDR3aa: ASSVTGAGTEAF

j_gene: TRBJ2-7
v_gene: TRBV7-6
abundance: NA
CDR3aa: ASSAGTGYEQY

j_gene: TRBJ2-7
v_gene: TRBV5-8
abundance: few
CDR3aa: ASSSSSYEQY

j_gene: TRBJ1-2
v_gene: TRBV7-2
abundance: once
CDR3aa: ASSSDSNYGYT

j_gene: TRBJ2-7
v_gene: TRBV18
abundance: NA
CDR3aa: ASSPETGRYEQY

j_gene: TRBJ2-7
v_gene: TRBV28
abundance: NA
CDR3aa: ASRAISYEQY

j_gene: TRBJ2-1
v_gene: TRBV9
abundance: NA
CDR3aa: ASSYSGLVDNEQF

j_gene: TRBJ2-1
v_gene: TRBV18
abundance: NA
CDR3aa: ASYRGQEANEQF

j_gene: TRBJ1-4
v_gene: TRBV18
abundance: NA
CDR3aa: ASSPRQALNEKLF

j_gene: TRBJ2-3
v_gene: TRBV9
abundance: once
CDR3aa: ASSTRTGGLSPADTQY

j_gene: TRBJ1-2
v_gene: TRBV24-1
abundance: NA
CDR3aa: ATSDRDRERT

j_gene: TRBJ1-2
v_gene: TRBV27
abundance: NA
CDR3aa: ASSLSVGYGYT

j_gene: TRBJ2-2
v_gene: TRBV4-2
abundance: NA
CDR3aa: ASSTAGGQGTGELF

j_gene: TRBJ2-7
v_gene: TRBV2
abundance: once
CDR3aa: ASSDRGYEQY

j_gene: TRBJ2-2
v_gene: TRBV3-1/TRBV3-2
abundance: NA
CDR3aa: ASSQDGVNTGELF

j_gene: TRBJ2-1
v_gene: TRBV10-3
abundance: NA
CDR3aa: ATLSGGAYNEQF

j_gene: TRBJ1-2
v_gene: TRBV11-2
abundance: NA
CDR3aa: ASSPGQEPNYGYT

j_gene: TRBJ2-3
v_gene: TRBV2
abundance: NA
CDR3aa: ASNGLAGGDTQY

j_gene: TRBJ1-2
v_gene: TRBV2
abundance: NA
CDR3aa: ASSLPGQGADGYT

j_gene: TRBJ2-1
v_gene: TRBV27
abundance: once
CDR3aa: ASSPAGGPGNEQF

j_gene: TRBJ2-7
v_gene: TRBV9
abundance: NA
CDR3aa: ASSVEPFPIEQY

j_gene: TRBJ2-5
v_gene: TRBV3-1/TRBV3-2
abundance: NA
CDR3aa: ASSRPGTSGGADQY

j_gene: TRBJ2-3
v_gene: TRBV4-1
abundance: once
CDR3aa: ASSQDLVAGGATQY

j_gene: TRBJ2-2
v_gene: TRBV6-5
abundance: NA
CDR3aa: ASSPVITGELF

j_gene: TRBJ2-1
v_gene: TRBV11-3
abundance: NA
CDR3aa: ASSFPGEGEQF

j_gene: TRBJ2-7
v_gene: TRBV2
abundance: NA
CDR3aa: ASSGGLLYEQY

j_gene: TRBJ2-1
v_gene: TRBV11-1
abundance: NA
CDR3aa: ASSRVLAGGDNEQF